Only a few counts were recorded for the clone carrying this T cell receptor (beta chain). This entry belongs to a study of T cell repertoires in ileal Crohn's disease. Documented time point: neoterminal ileum biopsy at postoperative endoscopy, about 6 months after surgery. Generated by immunoSEQ multiplex PCR, the TCRdb table keeps only in-frame clones and is missing some. The sample contains 6,500 to 8,000 clones, roughly four fifths of which appear only once. CDR3 size: 12 residues. V was pared by 4 bases and J by 5 bases, with 8 bases between. Looked up from germline, CDR1 is SNHLY and CDR2 is FYNNEI.

This chain links TRBV2 with TRBJ1-1; no definite D call. The clonotype comes from an adult with Crohn's disease. Source material: ileal tissue. CDR3 nucleotides: TGTGCCAGCAGTGTTCAGAGGACTGAAGCTTTCTTT. Protein: CASSVQRTEAFF.